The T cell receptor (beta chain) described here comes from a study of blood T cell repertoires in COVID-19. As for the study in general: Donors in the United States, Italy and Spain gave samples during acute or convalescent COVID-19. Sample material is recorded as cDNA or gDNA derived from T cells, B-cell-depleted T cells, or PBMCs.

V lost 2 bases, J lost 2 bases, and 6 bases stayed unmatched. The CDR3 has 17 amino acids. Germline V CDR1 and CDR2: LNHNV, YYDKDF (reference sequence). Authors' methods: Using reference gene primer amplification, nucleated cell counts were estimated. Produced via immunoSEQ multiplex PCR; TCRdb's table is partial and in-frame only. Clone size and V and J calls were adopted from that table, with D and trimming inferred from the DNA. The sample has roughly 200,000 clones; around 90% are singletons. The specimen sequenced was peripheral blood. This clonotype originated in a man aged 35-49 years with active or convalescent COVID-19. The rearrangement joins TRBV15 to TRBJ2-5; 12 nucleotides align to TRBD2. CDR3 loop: CATSRKLAGGTQETQYF. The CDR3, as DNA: TGTGCCACCAGCAGAAAGCTAGCGGGGGGGACTCAAGAGACCCAGTACTTC.